The 24 T cell receptor beta chains below come from one sample, sequenced in a study of cytomegalovirus exposure and HLA in healthy donors. Here immunoSEQ multiplex PCR was the method, and the copy in TCRdb shows in-frame clones only, minus some. The data hold 82,000 or so clones, with around 92% observed a single time. Sequenced material: PBMCs. The receptor source for this set is a man between 18 and 35 years old in good health and CMV-seronegative.

This chain connects TRBV14 to TRBJ2-4, with D possibly being TRBD1 (7 bases). V was trimmed by 4 bases and J by 0 bases, leaving 13 bases between them. The CDR3 runs to 16 residues. Per the germline V gene, CDR1 is SGHDN and CDR2 is FVKESK. The CDR3 sequence is CASSRGGGPAKNIQYF. The CDR3 coding sequence is TGTGCCAGCAGCCGCGGAGGGGGCCCAGCCAAAAACATTCAGTACTTC. Combining the CDR3 with reference TRBV14 and TRBJ2-4 gives the whole variable domain EAGVTQFPSHSVIEKGQTVTLRCDPISGHDNLYWYRRVMGKEIKFLLHFVKESKQDESGMPNNRFLAERTGGTYSTLKVQPAELEDSGVYFCASSRGGGPAKNIQYFGAGTRLSVL.

The chain recombines TRBV19 with TRBJ1-1; D is possibly TRBD1 (5 bases). Germline assignment: CDR1 LNHDA and CDR2 SQIVND (reference sequence). CDR3 length: 13 amino acids. V was shortened by 5 bases and J by 0 bases, with 7 bases between the two germline ends. The CDR3 spells CASSPQVNTEAFF. CDR3 nucleotide sequence: TGTGCCAGTAGTCCACAGGTGAACACTGAAGCTTTCTTT.

V and J are TRBV5-1 and TRBJ1-1; 9 bases align to TRBD1. J was trimmed by 1 base and V by 3 bases; bases with no gene match: 10. This CDR3 has 17 amino acids. Germline lookup yields CDR1 SGHRS and CDR2 YFSETQ. In DNA form, the CDR3 reads TGCGCCAGCAGCTCGTTCCCGGGACAGGGTTCGAACACTGAAGCTTTCTTT. Its protein is CASSSFPGQGSNTEAFF.

V gene TRBV6-5 combines with J gene TRBJ2-1; 9 bases agree with TRBD1. Germline CDR1 reads MNHEY; CDR2 reads SVGAGI. This CDR3 comprises 16 residues. The junction had 13 bases not matched to a gene; V was cut back by 4 bases and J by 9 bases. CDR3 DNA sequence: TGTGCCAGCAGTTCCTCCGGGACAGGGATTCCCATTGAGCAGTTCTTC. This gives the protein CASSSSGTGIPIEQFF.

The chain is built from TRBV10-2 and TRBJ1-1; D remains unclear. Looked up from germline, CDR1 is WSHSY and CDR2 is SAAADI. The CDR3 length is 11 residues. V dropped 6 bases and J dropped 9 bases, with 11 bases sitting between them. CDR3 in DNA: TGCGCCAGCAGCGACATGGTTCAAGCTTTCTTT. Translating it yields CASSDMVQAFF.

The chain has TRBV9 and TRBJ2-7; TRBD2 might be the D (5 bases). V was trimmed by 0 bases and J by 6 bases, leaving 10 bases between them. Germline loops: CDR1 SGDLS, CDR2 YYNGEE. The CDR3 is made up of 13 amino acids. This chain's CDR3 is CASSVGGLGEQYF. The CDR3 bases are TGTGCCAGCAGCGTAGGAGGGTTGGGCGAGCAGTACTTC.

V is TRBV5-4 and J is TRBJ2-1; 14 bases match TRBD2. The CDR3 is made up of 16 amino acids. Losses at the gene ends were 4 bases for V and 8 bases for J; bases not matched to a gene: 8. Germline loops: CDR1 SGHNT, CDR2 YYREEE (reference sequence). The CDR3 coding sequence is TGTGCCAGCAGCCTGGGACTAGCGGGGGTTAGGTATGAGCAGTTCTTC. Amino acids: CASSLGLAGVRYEQFF.

The chain combines TRBV16 with TRBJ2-2; 7 bases fit TRBD1. The CDR3 is made up of 15 amino acids. With 6 bases clipped from V and 4 bases from J, the junction kept 8 bases outside the gene matches. Germline V gene data show CDR1 as KGHSY and CDR2 as FQNENV. The CDR3 nucleotides are TGTGCCAGCAGACCCGGGACAGTAGGCACCGGGGAGCTGTTTTTT. Amino acid sequence: CASRPGTVGTGELFF.

This clone was observed a handful of times. The V and J genes are TRBV27 and TRBJ1-2, with 9 nucleotides matching TRBD1. The CDR3 is made up of 14 amino acids. Unmatched junction bases numbered 9, after V lost 5 bases and J lost 8 bases. The germline V gene encodes CDR1 MNHEY and CDR2 SMNVEV (reference sequence). CDR3 residues: CASSEMGQGNGYTF. In DNA, the CDR3 is TGTGCCAGCAGTGAAATGGGACAGGGAAACGGCTACACCTTC.

The rearrangement joins TRBV5-6 to TRBJ2-1; TRBD2 matches at 9 bases. In germline, CDR1 is SGHDT, CDR2 YYEEEE. J lost 1 base, V lost 5 bases, and 4 bases had no gene match. The CDR3 covers 15 residues. The CDR3 protein is CASSYSGSSYNEQFF. CDR3 in DNA: TGTGCCAGCAGTTATAGCGGGAGTTCCTACAATGAGCAGTTCTTC.

This clone was detected once. The chain has TRBV30 and TRBJ1-1; D perhaps matches TRBD1 (6 bases). In germline, CDR1 is GTSNPN, CDR2 SVGIG (reference sequence). Between the trimmed V and J ends, which lost 0 bases and 1 base, there was a span of 12 bases. CDR3 length: 15 amino acids. CDR3 in DNA: TGTGCCTGGAGTGTAGGACAGCGCCCGAACACTGAAGCTTTCTTT. Protein sequence: CAWSVGQRPNTEAFF.

The rearrangement uses TRBV4-1 and TRBJ2-5, with TRBD1 as a possible D gene (5 bases). The CDR3 extends over 17 amino acids. CDR1 and CDR2 (germline): MGHRA, YSYEKL. Trimming pared 1 base from V and 1 base from J, leaving 16 bases between. The CDR3 loop is CASSQVVAGSIQETQYF. CDR3 DNA sequence: TGCGCCAGCAGCCAAGTGGTTGCAGGGTCTATCCAAGAGACCCAGTACTTC.

This clone came up once. The rearrangement uses TRBV14 and TRBJ1-1; maybe TRBD1 (6 bases). V was trimmed by 3 bases and J by 4 bases, leaving 12 bases between them. Germline assignment: CDR1 SGHDN and CDR2 FVKESK. The CDR3 is made up of 14 amino acids. The CDR3 DNA is TGTGCCAGCAGCCATTACAGGGAGGGCACTGAAGCTTTCTTT. Translation: CASSHYREGTEAFF. The full variable domain, in which reference TRBV14 and TRBJ1-1 provide the parts outside the CDR3, is EAGVTQFPSHSVIEKGQTVTLRCDPISGHDNLYWYRRVMGKEIKFLLHFVKESKQDESGMPNNRFLAERTGGTYSTLKVQPAELEDSGVYFCASSHYREGTEAFFGQGTRLTVV.

The rearrangement links TRBV6-1 to TRBJ1-1, with 9 bases identical to TRBD1. The V segment lost 5 bases and the J segment 4 bases; nucleotides outside the gene matches: 8. The CDR3 extends over 15 amino acids. Germline loops: CDR1 MNHNS, CDR2 SASEGT. CDR3 DNA sequence: TGTGCCAGCAGTATAACGGACAGGGGAGCCACTGAAGCTTTCTTT. This codes for CASSITDRGATEAFF.

The chain links TRBV11-2 to TRBJ2-4; a weak D match, TRBD2 (6 bases). Germline CDR1 reads SGHAT; CDR2 reads FQNNGV. Trimming stripped 5 bases from V and 2 bases from J, with 13 bases between. CDR3 length: 15 amino acids. The CDR3 DNA reads TGTGCCAGCAGCCAGCTCGGGAGTACCAAAAACATTCAGTACTTC. Protein: CASSQLGSTKNIQYF.

The chain employs TRBV5-4 and TRBJ2-7; 9 positions match TRBD1. Trimming took 0 bases from V and 4 from J; bases not matched to a gene: 11. The germline V gene has CDR1 SGHNT and CDR2 YYREEE (reference sequence). This CDR3 region has 17 residues. The CDR3 here is CASSLDGGTGPQYEQYF. In DNA, the CDR3 is TGTGCCAGCAGCTTGGATGGCGGGACAGGGCCCCAATACGAGCAGTACTTC.

This chain links TRBV11-3 with TRBJ2-1; tentatively, D is TRBD2 (5 bases). This CDR3 is built from 13 residues. Trimming left V 5 bases short and J 3 bases short, with 8 bases between. Germline V CDR1 and CDR2: SGHNT, YENEEA. The CDR3 reads CASSRAGYNEQFF. CDR3 in DNA: TGTGCCAGCAGCCGGGCGGGCTACAATGAGCAGTTCTTC.

This chain links TRBV6-5 with TRBJ1-1; TRBD1 is a possible D gene (6 bases). Trimming removed 4 bases at V and 3 bases at J, with 18 bases between. CDR1 MNHEY and CDR2 SVGAGI come from the germline V gene. The CDR3 consists of 16 residues. The CDR3 region is CASSWGPPEPHTEAFF. In DNA form, the CDR3 reads TGTGCCAGCAGTTGGGGGCCTCCCGAACCCCACACTGAAGCTTTCTTT.

For the CDR3, the DNA is TGTGCCAGCAGCACGGAAGGTGGCGGAGGATACACTGAAGCTTTCTTT. The encoded protein is CASSTEGGGGYTEAFF. The chain links TRBV9 to TRBJ1-1; D gene uncertain. Germline lookup yields CDR1 SGDLS and CDR2 YYNGEE. CDR3 length: 16 residues. V was cut by 4 bases and J by 3 bases, with 19 bases left in between.

The genes are TRBV18 and TRBJ2-2; TRBD1 aligns across 7 bases. The J segment lost 6 bases and the V segment lost 6 bases, leaving 10 bases of the junction unmatched. The germline V gene has CDR1 KGHSH and CDR2 LQKENI. The CDR3 has 15 residues. The CDR3 loop is CASSANRGWAGELFF. CDR3 DNA sequence: TGTGCCAGCTCCGCTAACAGGGGCTGGGCCGGGGAGCTGTTTTTT.

The rearrangement uses TRBV27 and TRBJ2-7; maybe TRBD1 (6 bases). V was pared by 4 bases and J by 5 bases, with 15 bases between. The CDR3 runs to 14 residues. Per germline, CDR1 MNHEY and CDR2 SMNVEV (reference sequence). CDR3 region: CASSSPTGSHEQYF. The CDR3 coding sequence is TGTGCCAGCAGTTCCCCCACAGGGAGCCACGAGCAGTACTTC.

This clone showed up just once. This chain links TRBV12-5 with TRBJ1-1; unclear D gene. This CDR3 has 15 amino acids. Germline assignment: CDR1 LGHNT and CDR2 FRNRAP. The V end was cut by 0 bases, the J end by 5 bases, with 13 bases between. CDR3 DNA: TGTGCTAGTGGTTTGGTACAAGGCAGGTGGACTGAAGCTTTCTTT. Amino acids: CASGLVQGRWTEAFF.

V is TRBV7-9 and J is TRBJ2-5; TRBD2 agrees at 14 bases. Germline V gene data show CDR1 as SEHNR and CDR2 as FQNEAQ (reference sequence). This CDR3 has 17 residues. V was clipped by 3 bases and J by 4 bases; unmatched bases: 7. DNA of the CDR3: TGTGCCAGCAGCTTGGTGGGACTAGCGGGAGTTTTAGAGACCCAGTACTTC. Translating gives CASSLVGLAGVLETQYF.

The chain employs TRBV29-1 and TRBJ1-2, with a weak D call TRBD1 (5 bases). Trimming left V 5 bases short and J 2 bases short, with 12 bases between. The CDR3 contains 13 residues. Germline V lookup: CDR1 SQVTM, CDR2 ANQGSEA. As DNA, the CDR3 is TGCAGCGTTCACAAGGGGCCGAACTATGGCTACACCTTC. Protein product: CSVHKGPNYGYTF.